This T cell receptor beta chain originates from a study of beta chain features in type 1 diabetes. Since all of the isolated RNA was reverse transcribed, expressed TCRB transcripts were what got sequenced. Some clones are missing from TCRdb's copy, which holds only in-frame ones; the method was immunoSEQ multiplex PCR. The sample holds some 330,000 clones; approximately 9.9% are singletons and the top ten take 0.015%. Germline assignment: CDR1 SGHVS and CDR2 FNYEAQ. Trimming took 5 bases from V and 2 from J, leaving 17 bases between them. The CDR3 consists of 16 residues. Sequencing was carried out using naive CD4+ T cells from blood. The chain carries TRBV7-6 and TRBJ2-3; maybe TRBD2 (6 bases). The source is a woman in her twenties or thirties in good health. The CDR3 DNA sequence: TGTGCCAGCAGCGCCTCCCTAGCGTCCTACACAGATACGCAGTATTTT. Amino acid sequence: CASSASLASYTDTQYF.